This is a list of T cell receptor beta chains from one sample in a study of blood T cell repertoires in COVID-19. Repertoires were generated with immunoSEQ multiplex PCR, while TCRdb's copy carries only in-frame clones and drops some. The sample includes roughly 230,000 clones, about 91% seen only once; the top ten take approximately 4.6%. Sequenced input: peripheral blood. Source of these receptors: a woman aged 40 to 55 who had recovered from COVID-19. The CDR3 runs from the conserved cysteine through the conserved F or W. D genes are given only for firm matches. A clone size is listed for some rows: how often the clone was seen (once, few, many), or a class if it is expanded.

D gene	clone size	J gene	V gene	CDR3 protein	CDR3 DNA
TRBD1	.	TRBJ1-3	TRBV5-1	CASSIRQGAAGNTIYF	TGCGCCAGCAGCATACGACAGGGGGCGGCTGGAAACACCATATATTTT
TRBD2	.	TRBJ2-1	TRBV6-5	CASRGTSGMVVQFF	TGTGCCAGCAGGGGGACTAGCGGGATGGTGGTGCAGTTCTTC
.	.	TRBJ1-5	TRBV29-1	CSVEGGSGQPQHF	TGCAGCGTTGAAGGAGGTTCGGGACAGCCCCAGCATTTT
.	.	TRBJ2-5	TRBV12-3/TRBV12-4	CASSFEETQYF	TGTGCCAGCAGTTTCGAAGAGACCCAGTACTTC
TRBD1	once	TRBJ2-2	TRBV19	CASSQRTGTGELFF	TGTGCCAGTAGTCAAAGGACAGGGACCGGGGAGCTGTTTTTT
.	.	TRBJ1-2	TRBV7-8	CASSSPPSTGHSNYGYTF	TGTGCCAGCAGCTCACCACCTTCAACGGGACACTCGAACTATGGCTACACCTTC
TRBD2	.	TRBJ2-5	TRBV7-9	CASSPISTSEETQYF	TGTGCCAGCAGTCCAATCTCTACTAGCGAAGAGACCCAGTACTTC
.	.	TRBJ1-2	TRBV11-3	CASSPTQDWKGYGYTF	TGTGCCAGCAGCCCGACTCAGGACTGGAAGGGATATGGCTACACCTTC
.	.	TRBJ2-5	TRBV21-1	CASSKAKTTHQETQYF	TGTGCCAGCAGCAAAGCGAAGACTACCCACCAAGAGACCCAGTACTTC
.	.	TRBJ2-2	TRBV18	CASSLRTSDHSGELFF	TGTGCCAGCTCACTCAGGACATCGGATCATTCAGGGGAGCTGTTTTTT
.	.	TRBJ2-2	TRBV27	CASSLSPGGNTGELFF	TGTGCCAGCAGTTTATCCCCCGGGGGGAACACCGGGGAGCTGTTTTTT
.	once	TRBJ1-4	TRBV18	CASWSDSTNEKLFF	TGTGCCAGCTGGTCTGACAGCACTAATGAAAAACTGTTTTTT
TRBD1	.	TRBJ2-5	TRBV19	CASSIGTGWMETQYF	TGTGCCAGTAGTATCGGGACAGGGTGGATGGAGACCCAGTACTTC
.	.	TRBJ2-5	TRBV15	CATSRDQGSETQYF	TGTGCCACCAGCAGAGATCAGGGTTCGGAGACCCAGTACTTC
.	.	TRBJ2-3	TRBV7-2	CASSFGTEDTQYF	TGTGCCAGCAGCTTCGGGACTGAGGATACGCAGTATTTT
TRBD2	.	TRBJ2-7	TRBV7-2	CASSLATGGEQYF	TGTGCCAGCAGCTTAGCGACGGGGGGGGAGCAGTACTTC
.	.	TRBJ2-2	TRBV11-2	CASSLGRVSNTGELFF	TGTGCCAGCAGCTTAGGCCGGGTATCGAACACCGGGGAGCTGTTTTTT
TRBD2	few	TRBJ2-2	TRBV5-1	CASSLGGGADHTGELFF	TGCGCCAGCAGCTTGGGCGGGGGGGCCGACCACACCGGGGAGCTGTTTTTT
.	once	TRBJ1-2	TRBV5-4	CASSLSAGNGYTF	TGTGCCAGCAGCTTGAGCGCAGGGAATGGCTACACCTTC
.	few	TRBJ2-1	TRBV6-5	CASSTPLGSVQFF	TGTGCCAGCAGCACCCCGCTAGGCTCCGTGCAGTTCTTC
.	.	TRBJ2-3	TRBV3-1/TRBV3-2	CASSQDPGARDTQYF	TGTGCCAGCAGCCAAGATCCAGGGGCCAGGGATACGCAGTATTTT
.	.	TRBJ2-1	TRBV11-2	CASSSQASSHEQFF	TGTGCCAGCAGCTCCCAGGCGAGCTCCCATGAGCAGTTCTTC